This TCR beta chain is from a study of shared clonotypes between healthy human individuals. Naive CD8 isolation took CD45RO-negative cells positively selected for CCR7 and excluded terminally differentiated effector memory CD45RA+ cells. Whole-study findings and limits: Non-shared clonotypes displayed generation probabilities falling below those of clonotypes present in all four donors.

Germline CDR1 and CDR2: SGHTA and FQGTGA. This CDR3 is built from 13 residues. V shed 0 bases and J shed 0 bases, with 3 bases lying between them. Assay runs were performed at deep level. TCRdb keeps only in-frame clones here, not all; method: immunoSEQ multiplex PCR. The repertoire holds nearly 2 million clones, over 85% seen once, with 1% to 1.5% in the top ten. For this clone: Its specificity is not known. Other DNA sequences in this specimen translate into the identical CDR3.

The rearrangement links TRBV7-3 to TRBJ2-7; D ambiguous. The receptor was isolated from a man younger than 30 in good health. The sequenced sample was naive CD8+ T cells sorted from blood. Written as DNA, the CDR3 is TGTGCCAGCAGCTTAACGAGCTCCTACGAGCAGTACTTC. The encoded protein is CASSLTSSYEQYF.